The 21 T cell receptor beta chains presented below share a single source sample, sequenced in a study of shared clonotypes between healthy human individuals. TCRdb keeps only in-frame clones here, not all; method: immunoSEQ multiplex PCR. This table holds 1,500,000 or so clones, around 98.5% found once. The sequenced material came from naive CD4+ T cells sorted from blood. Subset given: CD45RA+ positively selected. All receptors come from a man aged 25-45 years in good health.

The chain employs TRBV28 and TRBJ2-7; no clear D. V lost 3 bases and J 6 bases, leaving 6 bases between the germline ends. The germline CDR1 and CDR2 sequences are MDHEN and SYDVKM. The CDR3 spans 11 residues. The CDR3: CASSFPGEQYF. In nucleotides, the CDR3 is TGTGCCAGCAGTTTTCCCGGCGAGCAGTACTTC.

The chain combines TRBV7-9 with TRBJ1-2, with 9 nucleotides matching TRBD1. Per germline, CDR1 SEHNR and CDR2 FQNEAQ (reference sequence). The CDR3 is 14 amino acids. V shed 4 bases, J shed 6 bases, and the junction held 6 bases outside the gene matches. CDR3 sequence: CASSSWDRVDGYTF. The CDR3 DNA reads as TGTGCCAGCAGCTCCTGGGACAGGGTCGATGGCTACACCTTC.

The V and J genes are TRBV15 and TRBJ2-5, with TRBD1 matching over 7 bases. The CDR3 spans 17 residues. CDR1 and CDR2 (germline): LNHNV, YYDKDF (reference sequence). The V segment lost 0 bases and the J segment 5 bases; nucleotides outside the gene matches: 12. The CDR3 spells CATSRDGRGRPSETQYF. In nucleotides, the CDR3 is TGTGCCACCAGCAGAGATGGCAGGGGGAGACCCTCGGAGACCCAGTACTTC.

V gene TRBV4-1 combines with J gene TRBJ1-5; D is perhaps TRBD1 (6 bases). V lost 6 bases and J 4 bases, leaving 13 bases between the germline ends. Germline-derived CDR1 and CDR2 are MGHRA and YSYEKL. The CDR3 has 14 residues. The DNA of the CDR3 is TGCGCCAGCAGTCTCCAGCAGGGGAATCAGCCCCAGCATTTT. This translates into CASSLQQGNQPQHF.

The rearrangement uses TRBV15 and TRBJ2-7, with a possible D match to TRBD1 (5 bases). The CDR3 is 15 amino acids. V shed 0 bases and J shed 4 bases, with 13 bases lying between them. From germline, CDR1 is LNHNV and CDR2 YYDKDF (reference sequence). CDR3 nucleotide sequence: TGTGCCACCAGCAGAGAGATCCAGGGTACTTACGAGCAGTACTTC. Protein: CATSREIQGTYEQYF.

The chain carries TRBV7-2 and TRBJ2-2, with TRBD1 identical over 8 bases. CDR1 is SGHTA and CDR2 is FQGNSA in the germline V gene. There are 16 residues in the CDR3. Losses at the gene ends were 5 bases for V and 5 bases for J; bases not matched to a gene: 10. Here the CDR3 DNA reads TGTGCCAGCAGCAAAAGTGGACAGGGAACGACCGGGGAGCTGTTTTTT. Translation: CASSKSGQGTTGELFF.

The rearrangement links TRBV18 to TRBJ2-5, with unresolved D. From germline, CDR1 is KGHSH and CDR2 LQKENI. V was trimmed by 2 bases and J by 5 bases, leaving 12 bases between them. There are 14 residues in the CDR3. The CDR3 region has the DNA TGTGCCAGCTCACCAGTCACGTCTAGGGAGACCCAGTACTTC. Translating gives CASSPVTSRETQYF.

The CDR3 spells CSAGWGEQYF. CDR3 coding DNA: TGCAGTGCTGGGTGGGGCGAGCAGTACTTC. J is TRBJ2-7 and V is TRBV20-1; D gene unclear. Germline V lookup: CDR1 DFQATT, CDR2 SNEGSKA (reference sequence). The length of the CDR3 is 10 residues. Trimming took 5 bases from V and 6 from J, leaving 8 bases between them.

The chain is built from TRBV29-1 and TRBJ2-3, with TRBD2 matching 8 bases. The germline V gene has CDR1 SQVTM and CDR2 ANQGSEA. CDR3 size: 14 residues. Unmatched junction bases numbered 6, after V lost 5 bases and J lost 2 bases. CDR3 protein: CSVFREGLTDTQYF. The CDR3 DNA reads TGCAGCGTTTTCCGGGAGGGCCTCACAGATACGCAGTATTTT.

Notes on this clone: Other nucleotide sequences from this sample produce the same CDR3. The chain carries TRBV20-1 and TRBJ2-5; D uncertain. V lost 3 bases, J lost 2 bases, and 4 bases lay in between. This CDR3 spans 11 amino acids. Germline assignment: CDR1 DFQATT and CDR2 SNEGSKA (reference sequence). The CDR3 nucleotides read TGCAGTGCTAGCCGACAAGAGACCCAGTACTTC. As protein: CSASRQETQYF.

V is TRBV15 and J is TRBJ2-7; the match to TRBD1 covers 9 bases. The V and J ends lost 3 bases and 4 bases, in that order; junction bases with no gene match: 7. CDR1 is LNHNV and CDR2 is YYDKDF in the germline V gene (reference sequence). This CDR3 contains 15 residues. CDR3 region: CATSREGQGDYEQYF. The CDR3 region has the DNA TGTGCCACCAGCAGGGAGGGACAGGGTGATTACGAGCAGTACTTC. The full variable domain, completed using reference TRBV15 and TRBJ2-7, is DAMVIQNPRYQVTQFGKPVTLSCSQTLNHNVMYWYQQKSSQAPKLLFHYYDKDFNNEADTPDNFQSRRPNTSFCFLDIRSPGLGDTAMYLCATSREGQGDYEQYFGPGTRLTVT.

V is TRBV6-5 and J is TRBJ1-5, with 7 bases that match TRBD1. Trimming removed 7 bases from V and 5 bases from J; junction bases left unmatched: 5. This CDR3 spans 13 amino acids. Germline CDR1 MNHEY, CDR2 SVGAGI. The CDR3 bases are TGTGCCAGCAAAGGACAGGATCATCAGCCCCAGCATTTT. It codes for CASKGQDHQPQHF.

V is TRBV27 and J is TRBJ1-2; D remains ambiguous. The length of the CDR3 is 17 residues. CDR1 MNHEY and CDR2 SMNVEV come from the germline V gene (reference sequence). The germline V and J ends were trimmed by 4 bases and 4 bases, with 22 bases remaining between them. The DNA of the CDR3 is TGTGCCAGCAGTTCCAATGAGCCCTTTCGTTACCTCTATGGCTACACCTTC. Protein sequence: CASSSNEPFRYLYGYTF.

CDR3 sequence: CASSQDSSYNEQFF. CDR3 DNA: TGTGCCAGCTCACAGGACAGCTCCTACAATGAGCAGTTCTTC. The V and J genes are TRBV18 and TRBJ2-1, with D tentatively TRBD1 (6 bases). From germline, CDR1 is KGHSH and CDR2 LQKENI. CDR3 length: 14 residues. Trimming cost V 4 bases and J 0 bases, with 7 bases left between them.

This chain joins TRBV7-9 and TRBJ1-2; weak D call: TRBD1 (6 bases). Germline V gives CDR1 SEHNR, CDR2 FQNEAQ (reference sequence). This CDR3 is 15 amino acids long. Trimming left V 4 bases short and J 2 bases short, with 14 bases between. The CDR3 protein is CASSWNRALNYGYTF. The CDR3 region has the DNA TGTGCCAGCAGCTGGAACAGGGCCCTAAACTATGGCTACACCTTC. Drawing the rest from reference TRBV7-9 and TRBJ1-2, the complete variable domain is DTGVSQNPRHKITKRGQNVTFRCDPISEHNRLYWYRQTLGQGPEFLTYFQNEAQLEKSRLLSDRFSAERPKGSFSTLEIQRTEQGDSAMYLCASSWNRALNYGYTFGSGTRLTVV.

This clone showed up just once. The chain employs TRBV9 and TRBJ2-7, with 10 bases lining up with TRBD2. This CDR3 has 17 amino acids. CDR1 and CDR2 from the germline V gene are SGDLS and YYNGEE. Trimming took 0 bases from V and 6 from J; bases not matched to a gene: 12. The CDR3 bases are TGTGCCAGCAGCGTAGGCCCTTCTAGCGGGAGACTGGGCGAGCAGTACTTC. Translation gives CASSVGPSSGRLGEQYF.

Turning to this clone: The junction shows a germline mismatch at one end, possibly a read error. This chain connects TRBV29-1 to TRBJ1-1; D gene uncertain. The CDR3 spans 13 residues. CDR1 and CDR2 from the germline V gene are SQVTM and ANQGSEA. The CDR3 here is CSVEEQKNTEAFF. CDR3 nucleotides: TGCAGCGTCGAAGAGCAGAAGAACACTGAAGCTTTCTTT.

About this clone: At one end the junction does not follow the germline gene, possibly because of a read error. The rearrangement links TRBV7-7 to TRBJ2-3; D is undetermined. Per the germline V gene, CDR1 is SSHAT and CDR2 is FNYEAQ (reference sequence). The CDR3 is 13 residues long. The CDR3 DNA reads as TGTGCTAGCAGCCGGTCTAGCACAGATACGCAGTATTTT. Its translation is CASSRSSTDTQYF.

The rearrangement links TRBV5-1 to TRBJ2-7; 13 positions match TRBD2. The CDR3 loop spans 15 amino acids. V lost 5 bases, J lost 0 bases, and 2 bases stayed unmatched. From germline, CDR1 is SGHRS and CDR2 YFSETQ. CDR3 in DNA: TGCGCCAGCAGGGGACTAGCGGGAAACTCCTACGAGCAGTACTTC. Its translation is CASRGLAGNSYEQYF.

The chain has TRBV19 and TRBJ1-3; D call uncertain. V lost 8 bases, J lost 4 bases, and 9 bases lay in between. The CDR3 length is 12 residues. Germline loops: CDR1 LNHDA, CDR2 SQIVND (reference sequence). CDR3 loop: CASGFGGNTIYF. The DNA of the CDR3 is TGTGCCAGTGGTTTCGGCGGAAACACCATATATTTT.

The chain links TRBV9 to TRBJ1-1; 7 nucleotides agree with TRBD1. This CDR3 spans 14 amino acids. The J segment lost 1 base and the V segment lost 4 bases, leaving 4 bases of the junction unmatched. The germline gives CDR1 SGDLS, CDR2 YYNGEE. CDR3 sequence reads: CASSLGGQNTEAFF. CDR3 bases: TGTGCCAGCAGCCTAGGGGGCCAGAACACTGAAGCTTTCTTT.